This T cell receptor beta chain was identified during a study of T cells after yellow fever vaccination. TCRdb itself ran the 5' RACE reads through MiXCR, one entry per CDR3 protein. This table holds 300,000 to 450,000 distinct CDR3 sequences, roughly 8% found once. This clonotype was seen a few times. The CDR3 totals 15 residues. Per germline, CDR1 LGHNA and CDR2 YNFKEQ. V gave up 4 bases and J gave up 8 bases; unmatched junction bases: 4. This chain uses TRBV4-2 with TRBJ2-1, with 14 bases identical to TRBD2. Specimen: PBMCs, collected around 45 days after the first yellow fever vaccination. The clonotype comes from a man aged 18 to 30 who received the YFV17D yellow fever vaccine. This CDR3 is CASSPGLAGDDEQFF. The CDR3 DNA sequence: TGTGCCAGCAGCCCGGGACTAGCGGGGGATGATGAGCAGTTCTTC.